The clone carrying this TCR beta chain was recorded only once. Antigen unknown. The data originate from a study of shared clonotypes between healthy human individuals. Study in general: For every donor, three CD4 naive, three CD4 memory, two CD8 naive and one CD8 memory plates were used.

Repertoires were generated with immunoSEQ multiplex PCR, while TCRdb's copy carries only in-frame clones and drops some. The data contain more than 400,000 clones, approximately 95% of them seen just once; the ten biggest clones take up 0.064%. General study points: Generally, estimated richness proved larger in naive subsets than it did in memory subsets.

The clonotype comes from a woman younger than 45 in good health. The sequenced material came from naive CD4+ T cells sorted from blood. Subset here: CD45RA+ positively selected.

The CDR3 region has the DNA TGTGCCAGCAGTATACAGGGAACCAAAAACATTCAGTACTTC. This translates into CASSIQGTKNIQYF. This chain connects TRBV5-4 to TRBJ2-4, with a tentative D call TRBD1 (6 bases). Looked up from germline, CDR1 is SGHNT and CDR2 is YYREEE (reference sequence). Trimming pared 5 bases from V and 2 bases from J, leaving 11 bases between. This CDR3 has 14 residues.